The 27 T cell receptor beta chains below all came from one sample that was sequenced in a study of identical twins. From the 5' RACE reads, TCRdb called clonotypes with MiXCR, one entry per CDR3 protein. The sample lists 510,000 or so distinct CDR3 sequences, about 15% occurring once. The data were also submitted as part of a second study, on yellow fever vaccine responses in identical twins.

Sample: CD4+ T cells sorted from blood. Every receptor here comes from a woman in her late teens or twenties in good health.

This clonotype has just a few counts. The chain is built from TRBV12-3 or TRBV12-4 and TRBJ1-3; TRBD1 matches at 9 bases. J lost 3 bases, V lost 5 bases, and 2 bases had no gene match. This CDR3 has 14 amino acids. CDR3 in amino acids: CASSGTGYGNTIYF. In DNA form, the CDR3 reads TGTGCCAGCAGTGGGACAGGGTATGGAAACACCATATATTTT.

CDR3 coding DNA: TGTGCCAGCAGCCTAGGTGGGGGGGTAACTTATGAGCAGTTCTTC. Amino acid sequence: CASSLGGGVTYEQFF. The gene calls are TRBV7-9 and TRBJ2-1; 7 nucleotides align to TRBD2. From germline, CDR1 is SEHNR and CDR2 FQNEAQ (reference sequence). The CDR3 totals 15 residues. Trimming at V came to 5 bases and at J to 8 bases, leaving 12 bases not matched to a gene.

The chain recombines TRBV6-5 with TRBJ2-7, with D unclear. The CDR3 covers 14 residues. Germline CDR1 and CDR2: MNHEY and SVGAGI. Trimming cost V 2 bases and J 6 bases, with 14 bases left between them. This CDR3 is CASSYNIAAIEQYF. The CDR3 bases are TGTGCCAGCAGTTACAACATAGCCGCTATCGAGCAGTACTTC.

This clonotype was observed at least ten times. The chain is built from TRBV4-1 and TRBJ1-4; D may be TRBD1 (5 bases). V lost 4 bases and J 1 base, leaving 10 bases between the germline ends. This CDR3 comprises 15 residues. Germline CDR1 is MGHRA and CDR2 is YSYEKL. The CDR3 nucleotides read TGCGCCAGCAGCCTCCCGGGGGGAACTAATGAAAAACTGTTTTTT. Protein product: CASSLPGGTNEKLFF.

This clonotype was seen a few times. The chain recombines TRBV3-1 with TRBJ2-5; 8 bases agree with TRBD1. Germline loops: CDR1 LGHDT, CDR2 YNNKEL (reference sequence). After removal of 4 bases from V and 1 base from J, the junction contained 17 bases not matched to a gene. CDR3 length equals 19 residues. CDR3 sequence (DNA): TGTGCCAGCAGCCCACAGAAGGCTGGCAGGGGGCGCAGCCAAGAGACCCAGTACTTC. Encoded protein: CASSPQKAGRGRSQETQYF.

The table lists this clonotype with a few counts. The V call is TRBV12-3 or TRBV12-4, the J call TRBJ2-7; D not resolved. The CDR3 is 16 amino acids. Between the trimmed V and J ends, which lost 3 bases and 0 bases, there was a span of 15 bases. This CDR3 is CASSFGFRRLSYEQYF. CDR3 bases: TGTGCCAGCAGTTTTGGTTTTCGTCGCCTCTCCTACGAGCAGTACTTC.

This clonotype has more than one count but fewer than ten. The rearrangement uses TRBV11-3 and TRBJ1-4; tentative D call: TRBD1 (5 bases). The V end was cut by 5 bases, the J end by 4 bases, with 14 bases between. The CDR3 is 15 residues long. Per the germline V gene, CDR1 is SGHNT and CDR2 is YENEEA. The CDR3 nucleotides read TGTGCCAGCAGCCGGGCGGGGCAATTTAATGAAAAACTGTTTTTT. This sequence encodes CASSRAGQFNEKLFF.

This clonotype was detected only a few times. The chain employs TRBV5-1 and TRBJ2-3; 7 bases fit TRBD2. The CDR3 has 16 amino acids. The V and J ends lost 5 bases and 1 base, in that order; junction bases with no gene match: 10. CDR1 is SGHRS, CDR2 YFSETQ, per germline. The CDR3 loop reads CASSWVASGGTDTQYF. The CDR3 nucleotides are TGCGCCAGCAGTTGGGTGGCTAGCGGAGGCACAGATACGCAGTATTTT.

The chain employs TRBV9 and TRBJ2-1, with D tentatively TRBD2 (5 bases). V dropped 0 bases and J dropped 11 bases, with 15 bases sitting between them. Germline CDR1 is SGDLS and CDR2 is YYNGEE. There are 14 residues in the CDR3. The CDR3 DNA follows: TGTGCCAGCAGCGTAGTGGGGATCGGGAAGAAGCAGTTCTTC. Its translation: CASSVVGIGKKQFF.

The chain links TRBV25-1 to TRBJ2-3, with 9 bases aligning to TRBD1. V lost 3 bases and J lost 10; bases outside the gene matches: 5. This CDR3 comprises 13 residues. CDR1 MGHDK and CDR2 SYGVNS come from the germline V gene. CDR3 in DNA: TGTGCCAGCAGTGAGGGACGGACAGGGGCGCAGTATTTT. Translation gives CASSEGRTGAQYF. The full variable domain, rest sourced from reference TRBV25-1 and TRBJ2-3, is EADIYQTPRYLVIGTGKKITLECSQTMGHDKMYWYQQDPGMELHLIHYSYGVNSTEKGDLSSESTVSRIRTEHFPLTLESARPSHTSQYLCASSEGRTGAQYFGPGTRLTVL.

The CDR3 DNA reads as TGTGCCAGCTCCTTTGGGGGGAAAGGCACAGATACGCAGTATTTT. Protein sequence: CASSFGGKGTDTQYF. The V call is TRBV12-3 or TRBV12-4, the J call TRBJ2-3; TRBD2 is a possible D gene (6 bases). The V end was cut by 8 bases, the J end by 1 base, with 16 bases between. CDR3 length: 15 amino acids.

This clonotype was counted a few times. The chain links TRBV20-1 to TRBJ2-1, with 10 bases matching TRBD2. Germline V gene data show CDR1 as DFQATT and CDR2 as SNEGSKA (reference sequence). The CDR3 is 14 amino acids. The junction had 8 bases not matched to a gene; V was cut back by 4 bases and J by 8 bases. The DNA of the CDR3 is TGCAGTGCTAAGAAGCGGGAGGGCGTCTATGAGCAGTTCTTC. Protein sequence: CSAKKREGVYEQFF.

There are a few counts of this clonotype. J is TRBJ2-5 and V is TRBV3-1; 10 bases agree with TRBD2. The CDR3 spans 15 residues. Germline V gene data show CDR1 as LGHDT and CDR2 as YNNKEL (reference sequence). V shed 4 bases and J 3 bases; nucleotides not matched to a gene: 5. The CDR3 reads CASSLRTSGKETQYF. DNA of the CDR3: TGTGCCAGCAGCCTCAGGACTAGCGGCAAAGAGACCCAGTACTTC.

The chain combines TRBV5-1 with TRBJ2-3; 7 bases line up with TRBD1. This CDR3 is built from 18 residues. Germline CDR1 is SGHRS and CDR2 is YFSETQ. J lost 0 bases, V lost 3 bases, and 13 bases had no gene match. The CDR3 spells CASSWGTAVHFSTDTQYF. DNA of the CDR3: TGCGCCAGCAGCTGGGGGACAGCCGTCCATTTTAGCACAGATACGCAGTATTTT.

This rearrangement joins TRBV28 to TRBJ2-5, with D perhaps assigned TRBD1 or TRBD2 (5 bases each). The CDR3 totals 14 residues. Germline V gene lookup returns CDR1 MDHEN and CDR2 SYDVKM. The germline V and J ends were trimmed by 3 bases and 7 bases, with 15 bases remaining between them. The chain's CDR3 is CASSFSGPGGTQYF. CDR3 coding DNA: TGTGCCAGCAGTTTTTCGGGGCCTGGGGGGACCCAGTACTTC.

This sequence joins TRBV29-1 and TRBJ1-1, with 7 bases identical to TRBD1. The germline CDR1 and CDR2 sequences are SQVTM and ANQGSEA. The CDR3 is made up of 11 amino acids. J was trimmed by 7 bases and V by 6 bases; bases with no gene match: 5. CDR3 DNA sequence: TGCAGCGTCACAGGGGCTATTGAAGCTTTCTTT. Translated: CSVTGAIEAFF.

About this clonotype itself: At one end the junction does not follow the germline gene, possibly because of a read error. The V gene is TRBV4-1, the J gene TRBJ2-1, with 8 bases lining up with TRBD2. The germline V gene has CDR1 MGHRA and CDR2 YSYEKL. The CDR3 is made up of 13 amino acids. The CDR3 here is CASSPTREGPCNF. Written as DNA, the CDR3 is TGCGCCAGCAGCCCAACACGGGAGGGCCCGTGCAACTTC.

The V call is TRBV27, the J call TRBJ2-7; 7 positions match TRBD1. CDR3 length: 17 amino acids. V was pared by 3 bases and J by 2 bases, with 13 bases of the junction left unmatched. Germline loops: CDR1 MNHEY, CDR2 SMNVEV (reference sequence). The CDR3 bases are TGTGCCAGCAGTTTGTCACACAGGGGCGAACGTACCTACGAGCAGTACTTC. It is translated as CASSLSHRGERTYEQYF.

This chain joins TRBV20-1 and TRBJ2-1, with 8 nucleotides matching TRBD2. Germline CDR1 and CDR2: DFQATT and SNEGSKA (reference sequence). Losses at the gene ends were 6 bases for V and 7 bases for J; bases not matched to a gene: 11. CDR3 length equals 14 residues. CDR3 amino acids: CSAIGLASFNEQFF. The DNA of the CDR3 is TGCAGTGCCATAGGACTAGCCTCCTTTAATGAGCAGTTCTTC.

The V and J genes are TRBV20-1 and TRBJ1-3; possible D gene TRBD1, 6 bases. Germline V gives CDR1 DFQATT, CDR2 SNEGSKA (reference sequence). V lost 5 bases, J lost 4 bases, and 15 bases lay in between. This CDR3 contains 14 residues. CDR3 bases: TGCAGTGCTTCCAACAGGGTAGCAGGAAACACCATATATTTT. Residues: CSASNRVAGNTIYF.

The J gene is TRBJ2-1, the V gene TRBV24-1, with 8 bases lining up with TRBD1. CDR1 is KGHDR and CDR2 is SFDVKD in the germline V gene. This CDR3 spans 14 amino acids. V was pared by 5 bases and J by 9 bases, with 8 bases of the junction left unmatched. CDR3 in amino acids: CATSGPTGVSEQFF. As DNA, the CDR3 is TGTGCCACCAGTGGCCCGACAGGGGTGAGTGAGCAGTTCTTC.

The chain combines TRBV5-1 with TRBJ2-1; 11 positions match TRBD1. The CDR3 runs to 16 residues. The germline gives CDR1 SGHRS, CDR2 YFSETQ. Trimming at V came to 4 bases and at J to 9 bases, leaving 12 bases not matched to a gene. CDR3 coding DNA: TGCGCCAGCAGCCTCCCAGCCGGGACAGGGGGAAGTGAGCAGTTCTTC. Its protein is CASSLPAGTGGSEQFF.

The chain recombines TRBV5-4 with TRBJ2-2; 10 bases match TRBD2. The germline gives CDR1 SGHNT, CDR2 YYREEE (reference sequence). J was trimmed by 8 bases and V by 1 base; bases with no gene match: 5. The CDR3 is made up of 15 amino acids. The CDR3 bases are TGTGCCAGCAGCTTGAAGGGACTAGCGCCAGGGGAGCTGTTTTTT. Its translation is CASSLKGLAPGELFF.

This chain links TRBV10-2 with TRBJ2-3, with 9 bases lining up with TRBD2. The germline V gene has CDR1 WSHSY and CDR2 SAAADI. CDR3 size: 14 residues. The V gene end was trimmed by 6 bases and the J gene end by 2 bases; junction bases not matched to a gene: 3. This CDR3 reads CASRSSGNTDTQYF. CDR3 DNA sequence: TGCGCCAGCAGGTCTAGCGGGAACACAGATACGCAGTATTTT.

This clonotype was recorded at least ten times. The V and J genes are TRBV7-3 and TRBJ2-1; 7 positions match TRBD2. Germline V gives CDR1 SGHTA, CDR2 FQGTGA. V lost 3 bases, J lost 5 bases, and 1 base stayed unmatched. The CDR3 is made up of 13 amino acids. CDR3 sequence (DNA): TGTGCCAGCAGCTTTCTAGCGGACAATGAGCAGTTCTTC. As protein: CASSFLADNEQFF.

This clonotype has a handful of counts. The gene calls are TRBV27 and TRBJ2-7, with D tentatively TRBD2 (5 bases). Germline V gives CDR1 MNHEY, CDR2 SMNVEV (reference sequence). V lost 2 bases to trimming and J lost 4 bases, with 12 bases between them. The CDR3 extends over 14 amino acids. The CDR3 loop reads CASSLGGWAYEQYF. In DNA form, the CDR3 reads TGTGCCAGCAGTTTAGGAGGTTGGGCTTACGAGCAGTACTTC.

This clonotype was seen more than once but under ten times. This chain joins TRBV7-2 and TRBJ2-7; the match to TRBD2 covers 7 bases. The V gene end was trimmed by 5 bases and the J gene end by 0 bases; junction bases not matched to a gene: 7. This CDR3 region has 15 residues. Germline assignment: CDR1 SGHTA and CDR2 FQGNSA. The CDR3 DNA reads as TGTGCCAGCAGCCCCCAGCGGGACGCCTCCTACGAGCAGTACTTC. Translation gives CASSPQRDASYEQYF.